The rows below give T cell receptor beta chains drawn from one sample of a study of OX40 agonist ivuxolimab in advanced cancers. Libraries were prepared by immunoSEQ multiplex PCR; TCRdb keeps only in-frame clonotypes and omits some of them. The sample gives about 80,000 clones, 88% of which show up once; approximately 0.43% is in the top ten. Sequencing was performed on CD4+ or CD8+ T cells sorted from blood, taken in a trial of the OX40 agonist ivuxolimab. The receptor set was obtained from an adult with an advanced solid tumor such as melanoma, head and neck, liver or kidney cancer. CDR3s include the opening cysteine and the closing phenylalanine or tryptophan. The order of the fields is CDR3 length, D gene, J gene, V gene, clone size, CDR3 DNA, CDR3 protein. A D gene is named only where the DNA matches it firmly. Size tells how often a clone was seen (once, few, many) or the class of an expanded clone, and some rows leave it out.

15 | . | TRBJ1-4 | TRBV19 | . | TGTGCCAGTAGTACCCTCAGGACACAGAATGAAAAACTGTTTTTT | CASSTLRTQNEKLFF
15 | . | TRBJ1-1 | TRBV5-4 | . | TGTGCCAGCAGCAAGGCCGCGGGGGGGAACACTGAAGCTTTCTTT | CASSKAAGGNTEAFF
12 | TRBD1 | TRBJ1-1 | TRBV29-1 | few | TGCAGCGTGGGGGACAGGGAAGCCGAAGCTTTCTTT | CSVGDREAEAFF
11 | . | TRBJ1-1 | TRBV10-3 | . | TGTGCCATCAAGGGACAACTAGAAGCTTTCTTT | CAIKGQLEAFF
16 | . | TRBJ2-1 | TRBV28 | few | TGTGCCAGCACCCTGACCGGCTCCAGCTCCTACAATGAGCAGTTCTTC | CASTLTGSSSYNEQFF
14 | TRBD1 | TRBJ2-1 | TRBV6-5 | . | TGTGCCAGCAGACGGGACAGGGGAGGCAATGAGCAGTTCTTC | CASRRDRGGNEQFF
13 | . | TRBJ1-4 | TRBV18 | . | TGTGCCAGCTCACCAAGTACAGACGAAAAACTGTTTTTT | CASSPSTDEKLFF
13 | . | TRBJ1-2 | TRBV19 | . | TGTGCCAGTAGTATAGGGTCACTGCTGGGCTACACCTTC | CASSIGSLLGYTF
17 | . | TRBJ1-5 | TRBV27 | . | TGTGCCAGCAGTTTACAAGGTTCAGGAAGCGGGAATCAGCCCCAGCATTTT | CASSLQGSGSGNQPQHF
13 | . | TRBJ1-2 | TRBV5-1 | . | TGCGCCAGCAGCTTGGAGATGGCAGGGGGCTACACCTTC | CASSLEMAGGYTF
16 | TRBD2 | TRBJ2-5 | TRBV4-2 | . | TGTGCCAGCAGCCTCGGGACTAGTGGGGGGGAAGAGACCCAGTACTTC | CASSLGTSGGEETQYF
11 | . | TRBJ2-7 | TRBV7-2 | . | TGTGCCAGCAGTTCTTACTACGAGCAGTACTTC | CASSSYYEQYF
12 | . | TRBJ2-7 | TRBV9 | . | TGTGCCAGCAGCCGTGGCCATAACGAGCAGTACTTC | CASSRGHNEQYF
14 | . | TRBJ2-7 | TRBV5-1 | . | TGCGCCAGCAGCGTTAGTGGGGGGGCCAGGGAGCAGTACTTC | CASSVSGGAREQYF
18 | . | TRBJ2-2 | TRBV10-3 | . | TGTGCCATCAGTGAGTCGATGGGGACCGGGGGACCTTTCTGGGAGCTGTTTTTT | CAISESMGTGGPFWELFF
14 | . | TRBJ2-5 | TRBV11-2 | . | TGTGCCAGCAGCTTATTTGAGCTGGCGGAGACCCAGTACTTC | CASSLFELAETQYF
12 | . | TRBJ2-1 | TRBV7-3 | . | TGTGCCAGCAGCTTAGGGGGGTATGAGCAGTTCTTC | CASSLGGYEQFF
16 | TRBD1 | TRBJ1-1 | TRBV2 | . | TGTGCCAGCAGGGATAGGACAGGGCCAATGAACACTGAAGCTTTCTTT | CASRDRTGPMNTEAFF
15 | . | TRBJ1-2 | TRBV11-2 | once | TGTGCCAGCAGCTTAGATCCCGACGGCCCCTATGGCTACACCTTC | CASSLDPDGPYGYTF
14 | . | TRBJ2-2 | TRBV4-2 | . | TGTGCCAGCAGCACAAGAGGGGGAACCGGGGAGCTGTTTTTT | CASSTRGGTGELFF
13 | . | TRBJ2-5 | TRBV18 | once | TGTGCCAGCTCACCACCCAGCGGGGAGACCCAGTACTTC | CASSPPSGETQYF
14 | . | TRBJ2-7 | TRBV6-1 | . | TGTGCCAGCAGTGAAGCGCTTCGTGCCTACGAGCAGTACTTC | CASSEALRAYEQYF
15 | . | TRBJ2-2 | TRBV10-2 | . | TGCGCCAGCAGTGTCCGTAGTACGAGCACCGGGGAGCTGTTTTTT | CASSVRSTSTGELFF
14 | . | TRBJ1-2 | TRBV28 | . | TGTGCCAGCAGTTCTGTTGACAGGAACTATGGCTACACCTTC | CASSSVDRNYGYTF
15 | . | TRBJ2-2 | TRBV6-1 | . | TGTGCCAGCAGCCCCGGACAGCTGAACACCGGGGAGCTGTTTTTT | CASSPGQLNTGELFF
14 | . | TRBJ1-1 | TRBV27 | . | TGTGCCAGCAGTCCAGGGACGACGAACACTGAAGCTTTCTTT | CASSPGTTNTEAFF
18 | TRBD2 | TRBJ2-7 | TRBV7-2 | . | TGTGCCAGCAGTCCTCGGGGACTAGCGGGGGGATTCTCCTACGAGCAGTACTTC | CASSPRGLAGGFSYEQYF
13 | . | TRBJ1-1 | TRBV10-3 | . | TGTGCCATCAGTGGGGGTAGGGACACTGAAGCTTTCTTT | CAISGGRDTEAFF
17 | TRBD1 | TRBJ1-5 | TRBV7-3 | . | TGTGCCAGCAGCTTAGCCCCGAGGACAGGCCGAAATCAGCCCCAGCATTTT | CASSLAPRTGRNQPQHF
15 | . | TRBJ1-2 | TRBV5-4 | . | TGTGCCAGCAGCTTGTCTGGAATTCCACCGGCGGTCTACACCTTC | CASSLSGIPPAVYTF
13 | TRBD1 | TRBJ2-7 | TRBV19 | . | TGTGCCAGTAGCTCCTCGAGACAGGGCGAGCAGTACTTC | CASSSSRQGEQYF
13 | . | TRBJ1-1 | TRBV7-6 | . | TGTGCCAGCAGCTTAGAGGTCGGCACTGAAGCTTTCTTT | CASSLEVGTEAFF
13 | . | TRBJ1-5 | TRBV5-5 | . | TGTGCCAGCAGCCGCCTAAGGGATCAGCCCCAGCATTTT | CASSRLRDQPQHF
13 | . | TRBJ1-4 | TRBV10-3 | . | TGTGCCATCAGGGAATCAACTAATGAAAAACTGTTTTTT | CAIRESTNEKLFF
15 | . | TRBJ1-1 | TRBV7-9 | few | TGTGCCAGCAGCGATCAGCTGCAGCTGAACACTGAAGCTTTCTTT | CASSDQLQLNTEAFF
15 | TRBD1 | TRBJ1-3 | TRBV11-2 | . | TGTGCCAGCAGCTTCCCAGGGGGCCGTGGAAACACCATATATTTT | CASSFPGGRGNTIYF
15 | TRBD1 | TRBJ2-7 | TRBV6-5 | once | TGTGCCAGCAGCCGTAACCGGGACAGGGGCCACGAGCAGTACTTC | CASSRNRDRGHEQYF
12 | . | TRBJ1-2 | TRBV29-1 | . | TGCAGCGTTGAAGAGTCCTGGGGTGGCTACACCTTC | CSVEESWGGYTF
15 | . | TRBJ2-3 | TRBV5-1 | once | TGCGCCAGCAGCGCTGGCATGGTGTACACAGATACGCAGTATTTT | CASSAGMVYTDTQYF
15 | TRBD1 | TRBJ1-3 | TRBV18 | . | TGTGCCAGCTCGGACAGGGCGGTAATTGGAAACACCATATATTTT | CASSDRAVIGNTIYF
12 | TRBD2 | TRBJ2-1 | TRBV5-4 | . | TGTGCCAGCAGCTTCGGGGGGAATGAGCAGTTCTTC | CASSFGGNEQFF
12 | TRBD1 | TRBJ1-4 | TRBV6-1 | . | TGTTCCTCTCGGGACAGCGTTGAAAAACTGTTTTTT | CSSRDSVEKLFF